The rows below give T cell receptor beta chains drawn from one sample of a study of sequential checkpoint blockade in melanoma. This table comes from immunoSEQ multiplex PCR, and its TCRdb copy is limited to in-frame clones, with some not included. The sample yields about 18,000 clones, about 69% seen once. The sample was tumor tissue (inferred from file names), taken from a patient given nivolumab and ipilimumab in sequence. These receptor sequences come from a human donor with melanoma. Each CDR3 is given with its conserved first and last residue. A D gene is named only where the DNA matches it firmly. Clone sizes are given selectively: once, few, many, or a class where the clone is expanded.

>TRBD1|TRBV19|TRBJ1-5|-
TGTGCCAGTAGTAAGGACAGGGTCACTTACAGCAATCAGCCCCAGCATTTT
CASSKDRVTYSNQPQHF
>-|TRBV5-1|TRBJ1-5|once
TGCGCCAGCAGCTTAATCGGGGGCGCGGGTCAGCCCCAGCATTTT
CASSLIGGAGQPQHF
>TRBD2|TRBV11-3|TRBJ2-2|-
TGTGCCAGCAGCCCCCGAGGGGGGAGACGGGGGGGCGTCGACACCGGGGAGCTGTTTTTT
CASSPRGGRRGGVDTGELFF
>-|TRBV4-1|TRBJ1-3|-
TGCGCCAGCAGCCAAGAAGGTCCCGGAAACACCATATATTTT
CASSQEGPGNTIYF
>-|TRBV11-3|TRBJ2-2|-
TGTGCCAGCAGCTTAGAACAGGACACCGGGGAGCTGTTTTTT
CASSLEQDTGELFF
>-|TRBV19|TRBJ1-5|-
TGTGCCAGCCTTTCCTTTGGGGCAGGCAATCAGCCCCAGCATTTT
CASLSFGAGNQPQHF
>-|TRBV7-5|TRBJ2-7|-
TGTGCCAGCAGCTTAGGAGGGGGCGGGGCCTACGAGCAGTACTTC
CASSLGGGGAYEQYF
>-|TRBV6-4|TRBJ1-4|-
TGTGCCAGCAGTGAGGGACGAGGGAATGAAAAACTGTTTTTT
CASSEGRGNEKLFF
>TRBD1|TRBV19|TRBJ1-4|-
TGTGCCAGTAATCCGGGACAGGGCTCCGGGGTCAAGCGAAAACTGTTTTTT
CASNPGQGSGVKRKLFF
>-|TRBV12-5|TRBJ2-3|few
TGTGCCAGCAAGCTAGAAACAGATACGCAGTATTTT
CASKLETDTQYF
>-|TRBV10-2|TRBJ2-2|-
TGCGCCAGTACACGAGGTACCGGGGAGCTGTTTTTT
CASTRGTGELFF
>-|TRBV18|TRBJ2-3|-
TGTGCCAGCTCACCAGGGGCAGATACGCAGTATTTT
CASSPGADTQYF
>-|TRBV23-1|TRBJ2-6|-
TGCGCCAGCAGTCAATCGGTAGGGCAGGTCCGCTCTGGGGCCAACGTCCTGACTTTC
CASSQSVGQVRSGANVLTF
>TRBD1|TRBV2|TRBJ2-5|-
TGTGCCTGCCAACCAGGTAACCGGGACAGCCAAGAGACCCAGTACTTC
CACQPGNRDSQETQYF
>TRBD2|TRBV10-2|TRBJ2-1|-
TGCGCCAGCAGAACCGGGACTAGCGGGAGCAGTGAGCAGTTCTTC
CASRTGTSGSSEQFF
>-|TRBV10-2|TRBJ2-3|few
TGCGCCAGCAGGGCAGAGACAGATACGCAGTATTTT
CASRAETDTQYF
>TRBD1|TRBV6-9|TRBJ1-1|-
TGTGCCAGCAAAGCCACTCCACAGGGGCTCTCTTCTCGGGGCGAGAACACTGAAGCTTTCTTT
CASKATPQGLSSRGENTEAFF
>-|TRBV6-8|TRBJ2-2|-
TGTGCCAGCAGTCTTCGCGCCCATTCTAACACCGGGGAGCTGTTTTTT
CASSLRAHSNTGELFF
>TRBD2|TRBV6-8|TRBJ2-1|-
TGTGCCACCGAGACCGGGACTAGCGGGAAAGGTGAGCAGTTCTTC
CATETGTSGKGEQFF
>-|TRBV6-4|TRBJ1-3|-
TGTGCCAGCAGTGAACGTCCGGGAAACACCATATATTTT
CASSERPGNTIYF
>TRBD2|TRBV11-3|TRBJ2-5|few
TGTGCCAGCAGCCCCCGGACTAGTCGGGAGACCCAGTACTTC
CASSPRTSRETQYF
>TRBD1|TRBV11-3|TRBJ1-1|few
TGTGCCAGCAGCTTATTCGGGACAGGGCGGACTGAAGCTTTCTTT
CASSLFGTGRTEAFF
>TRBD2|TRBV6-8|TRBJ2-1|-
TGTGCCAGCAGTCCGAGACTAGCGGGGGGCGTCTACAATGAGCAGTTCTTC
CASSPRLAGGVYNEQFF
>-|TRBV11-3|TRBJ2-5|medium-sized
TGTGCCAGCAGCTTGGTCAGGTCGGGAAAGTACCAAGAGACCCAGTACTTC
CASSLVRSGKYQETQYF
>TRBD1|TRBV5-1|TRBJ2-7|-
TGCGCCAGCAGCTGGGGTCCGAGACAGGGGCACGAGCAGTACTTC
CASSWGPRQGHEQYF
>TRBD1|TRBV18|TRBJ1-1|-
TGTGCCAGCTCACCGGACAGGGCCCTGAGCACTGAAGCTTTCTTT
CASSPDRALSTEAFF
>-|TRBV12-5|TRBJ1-1|-
TGTGCCAGCACCCTAAGCGGCGGGAAAGCTTTCTTT
CASTLSGGKAFF
>-|TRBV14|TRBJ2-7|-
TGTGCCAGCAGCCAAGATCCAAGCCAGGGGGGTTTTTACGAGCAGTACTTC
CASSQDPSQGGFYEQYF
>-|TRBV19|TRBJ1-2|-
TGTGCCAGTAGTATCAGCTTCGAGGGTGACTATGGCTACACCTTC
CASSISFEGDYGYTF
>-|TRBV5-1|TRBJ1-3|-
TGCGCCAGCAGCTTAGGTAATTCTGGAAACACCATATATTTT
CASSLGNSGNTIYF
>TRBD1|TRBV5-1|TRBJ2-1|-
TGCGCCAGCAGCTCCGCGGGACAGGTAACCAATGAGCAGTTCTTC
CASSSAGQVTNEQFF
>-|TRBV30|TRBJ1-2|-
TGTGCCCGGGCAGGCGGGGGCGCTAACTATGGCTACACCTTC
CARAGGGANYGYTF
>-|TRBV15|TRBJ1-1|-
TGTGCCACCAGCACCAGGGTAACAGGAACTGAAGCTTTCTTT
CATSTRVTGTEAFF
>TRBD2|TRBV29-1|TRBJ2-7|-
TGCAGCGTTGAAGGGCAAAAAAGCGGGGGTACCTACGAGCAGTACTTC
CSVEGQKSGGTYEQYF
>-|TRBV14|TRBJ2-2|-
TGTGCCAGCAGCCAAGTAAACACCGGGGAGCTGTTTTTT
CASSQVNTGELFF
>TRBD2|TRBV7-6|TRBJ2-3|-
TGTGCCAGCAGCTCCCCTAGCGGGACGGGCCCGGGCACGCAGTATTTT
CASSSPSGTGPGTQYF
>-|TRBV6-7|TRBJ2-1|-
TGTGCCAGCAGTTACCGGGATGAGCAGTTCTTC
CASSYRDEQFF
>-|TRBV10-2|TRBJ1-1|-
TGCGCCAGCAGTGAGTCTGCGGGTTCTGAAGCTTTCTTT
CASSESAGSEAFF
>TRBD2|TRBV11-3|TRBJ2-1|-
TGTGCCAGCAGCTCGGGACTAGCGGGAGGAACGGAGCAGTTCTTC
CASSSGLAGGTEQFF
>-|TRBV6-7|TRBJ2-1|-
TGTGCCAGCAGTCCAGGGAGGTCGAGCTCCTACAATGAGCAGTTCTTC
CASSPGRSSSYNEQFF
>TRBD2|TRBV9|TRBJ2-1|-
TGTGCCAGCAGTATCGCCAGCGGGGGGCTGTATGAGCAGTTCTTC
CASSIASGGLYEQFF
>-|TRBV5-1|TRBJ2-7|-
TGCGCCAGCAGCAAAGGGGAGGATCGTGTCGAGCAGTACTTC
CASSKGEDRVEQYF
>-|TRBV7-5|TRBJ1-3|-
TGTGCCAGCAGCCTTACAGGGGTGGGAAACACCATATATTTT
CASSLTGVGNTIYF
>-|TRBV19|TRBJ1-4|few
TGTGCCAGTAGTATATCTCTAGCTAATGAAAAACTGTTTTTT
CASSISLANEKLFF
>TRBD1|TRBV10-3|TRBJ1-6|-
TGTGCCATCAGTGAGAGCGGACAGGGCCGCTCACCCCTCCACTTT
CAISESGQGRSPLHF
>TRBD2|TRBV6-7|TRBJ2-7|-
TGTGCCAGCACCCCGTACCGGGGGGGGGCCTACGAGCAGTACTTC
CASTPYRGGAYEQYF
>-|TRBV27|TRBJ2-3|-
TGTGCCAGCAGTTTACGGGAGCCCACCACAGATACGCAGTATTTT
CASSLREPTTDTQYF
>-|TRBV11-3|TRBJ1-4|-
TGTGCCAGCAGCGCAAGAGGGGCGCGGGGTGAAAAACTGTTTTTT
CASSARGARGEKLFF
>TRBD1|TRBV6-8|TRBJ2-1|-
TGTGCCAGCAGTACCCGGGACAGGGCCTACAATGAGCAGTTCTTC
CASSTRDRAYNEQFF